This TCR beta chain was sequenced in a study of cytomegalovirus exposure and HLA in healthy donors. Study-wide background: Out of about 190 million T cells, an earlier analysis found about 100 million unique TCR beta sequences in total.

PCR used 60 Vbeta primers and 13 Jbeta primers. Sequencing was performed with immunoSEQ multiplex PCR; in TCRdb, only in-frame clones are kept and a portion is missing. The table includes some 95,000 clones, 55% to 80% detected once. Concerning this clone itself: Its antigen is still unknown.

In germline, CDR1 is WSHSY, CDR2 SAAADI. V was pared by 2 bases and J by 0 bases, with 8 bases between. There are 15 residues in the CDR3. Regarding the study as a whole: After further analysis at a later stage, roughly 15,000 TCR beta sequences were associated with HLA alleles at 0.05 false discovery rate.

This receptor was obtained from a female donor in good health and CMV-seronegative. The chain uses TRBV10-2 and TRBJ2-1; D not certain. Sequencing used PBMCs. CDR3 region: CASSEPMSSYNEQFF. Here the CDR3 DNA reads TGCGCCAGCAGTGAGCCCATGAGCTCCTACAATGAGCAGTTCTTC.